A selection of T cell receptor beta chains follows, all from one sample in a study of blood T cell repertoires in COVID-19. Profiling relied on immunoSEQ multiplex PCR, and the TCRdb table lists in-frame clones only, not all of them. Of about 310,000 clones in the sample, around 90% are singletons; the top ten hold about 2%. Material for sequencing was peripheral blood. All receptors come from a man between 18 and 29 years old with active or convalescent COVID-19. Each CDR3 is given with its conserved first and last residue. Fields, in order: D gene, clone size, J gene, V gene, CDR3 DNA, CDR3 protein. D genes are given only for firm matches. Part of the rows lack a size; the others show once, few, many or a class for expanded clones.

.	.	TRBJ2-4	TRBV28	TGTGCCAGCAGTTCCGGGACTAAGGGGGACATTCAGTACTTC	CASSSGTKGDIQYF
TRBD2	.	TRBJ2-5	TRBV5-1	TGCGCCAGCAGCAGGGGGTCTAGCGGGCAAGAAGAGACCCAGTACTTC	CASSRGSSGQEETQYF
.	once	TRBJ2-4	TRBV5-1	TGCGCCAGCAGCCCCGAGGGTCTAGGTGTAAACATTCAGTACTTC	CASSPEGLGVNIQYF
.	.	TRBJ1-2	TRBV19	TGTGCCAGTAGAACCGGGGGATATGGCTACACCTTC	CASRTGGYGYTF
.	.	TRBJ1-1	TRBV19	TGTGCCAGTAGTATAGCCAGGGGCCTGAACACTGAAGCTTTCTTT	CASSIARGLNTEAFF
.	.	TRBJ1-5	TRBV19	TGTGCCAGTAGTTCTCAGTCCATTTATAGCAATCAGCCCCAGCATTTT	CASSSQSIYSNQPQHF
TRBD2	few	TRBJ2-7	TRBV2	TGTGCCAGCAGTGAGGGGCCTAGCGGGAGGGCCTACGAGCAGTACTTC	CASSEGPSGRAYEQYF
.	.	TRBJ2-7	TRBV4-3	TGCGCCAGCAGCCAGACGCAGGGGTTTTACTACGAGCAGTACTTC	CASSQTQGFYYEQYF
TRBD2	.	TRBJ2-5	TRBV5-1	TGCGCCAGCAGCTACCCTAGCGGAAAAGAGACCCAGTACTTC	CASSYPSGKETQYF
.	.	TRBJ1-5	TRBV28	TGTGCCAGCATCGGGACACCAAATCAGCCCCAGCATTTT	CASIGTPNQPQHF
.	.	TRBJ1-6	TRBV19	TGTGCCAGCCAACCAGCACTCGGACATCCGGTACCCCTCCACTTT	CASQPALGHPVPLHF
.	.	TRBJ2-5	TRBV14	TGTGCCAGCAGCCAAGACAGGAGGCGGGAGACCCAGTACTTC	CASSQDRRRETQYF
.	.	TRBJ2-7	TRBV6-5	TGTGCCAGCAGCAAGGACAGTTACGAGCAGTACTTC	CASSKDSYEQYF
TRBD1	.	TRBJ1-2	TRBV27	TGTGCCAGCAGTCCTGGGACAGGTGTTATGCCCTATTATGGCTACACCTTC	CASSPGTGVMPYYGYTF
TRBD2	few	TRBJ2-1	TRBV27	TGTGCCAGCAGTTTATTCGGGCTAGCGGGAGGAAGGGATGAGCAGTTCTTC	CASSLFGLAGGRDEQFF
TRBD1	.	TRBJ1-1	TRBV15	TGTGCCACCAGCAGACCTCCGGGGACAGGGGAAGGTGAAGCTTTCTTT	CATSRPPGTGEGEAFF
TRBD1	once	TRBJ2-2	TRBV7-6	TGTGCCAGCAGCTTAATGGGCAGGACAGGGGACCCCGGGGAGCTGTTTTTT	CASSLMGRTGDPGELFF
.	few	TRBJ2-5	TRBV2	TGTGCCAGCAGTGCTCCGGGAACCCAAGAGACCCAGTACTTC	CASSAPGTQETQYF
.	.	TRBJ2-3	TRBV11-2	TGTGCCAGCAGCTTGGAACCGCCAGGCCACCATACGCAGTATTTT	CASSLEPPGHHTQYF
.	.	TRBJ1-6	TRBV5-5	TGTGCCAGCAGCTTGTGGGGCAGGAGAAATTCACCCCTCCACTTT	CASSLWGRRNSPLHF
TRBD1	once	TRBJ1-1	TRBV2	TGTGCCAGCAGTGGGGACAGGGGGCGGAACACTGAAGCTTTCTTT	CASSGDRGRNTEAFF
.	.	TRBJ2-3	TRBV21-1	TGTGCCAGCAGCAAAAGGGGCGGGAGTTCGGATACGCAGTATTTT	CASSKRGGSSDTQYF
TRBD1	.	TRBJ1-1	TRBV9	TGTGCCAGCAGCCCAGAGCGGACAGGGATAGAAGCTTTCTTT	CASSPERTGIEAFF
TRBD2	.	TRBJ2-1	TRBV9	TGTGCCAGCAACACCGGGACTAGCGGCTATGAGCAGTTCTTC	CASNTGTSGYEQFF
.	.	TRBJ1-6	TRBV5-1	TGCGCCAGCAGCTTTGGGAGTAGGGATTCACCCCTCCACTTT	CASSFGSRDSPLHF
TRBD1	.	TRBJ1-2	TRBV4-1	TGCGCCAGCAGCCAAGAAGGGACAGGGGGGACAAGTTACACCTTC	CASSQEGTGGTSYTF
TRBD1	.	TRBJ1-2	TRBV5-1	TGCGCCAGCAGCGGTTTAGGACAGGCTAACTATGGCTACACCTTC	CASSGLGQANYGYTF
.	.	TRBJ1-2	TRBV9	TGTGCCAGCAGCCTTACCTGGGGGGATAGCTATGGCTACACCTTC	CASSLTWGDSYGYTF
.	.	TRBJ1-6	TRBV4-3	TGCGCCAGCAGCCAAGCTCCTGGGCAGGGAGGATCACCCCTCCACTTT	CASSQAPGQGGSPLHF
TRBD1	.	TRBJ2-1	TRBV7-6	TGTGCCAGCAGCGCCCGACAGGGGGCGAATGAGCAGTTCTTC	CASSARQGANEQFF
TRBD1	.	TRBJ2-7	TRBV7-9	TGTGCCAGCAGCTCGCGGACAGGGAGCTCCTACGAGCAGTACTTC	CASSSRTGSSYEQYF
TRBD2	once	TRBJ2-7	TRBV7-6	TGTGCCAGCAGCAACTACATAGCGGGAAGACATTACGAGCAGTACTTC	CASSNYIAGRHYEQYF
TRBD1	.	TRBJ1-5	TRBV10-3	TGTGCCACCGGACAGGGGATGTCCAATCAGCCCCAGCATTTT	CATGQGMSNQPQHF
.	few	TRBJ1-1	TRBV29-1	TGCAGCGTCCGAGAGGGGAGGGGGAACACTGAAGCTTTCTTT	CSVREGRGNTEAFF
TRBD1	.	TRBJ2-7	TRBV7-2	TGTGCCAGCAGCTCCCCCGGGACAGGGGGCCTTGGGGGAATGGAAGAGCAGTACTTC	CASSSPGTGGLGGMEEQYF
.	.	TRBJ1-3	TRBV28	TGTGCCAGCAGTAGAATCACAGGCTCTGGAAACACCATATATTTT	CASSRITGSGNTIYF
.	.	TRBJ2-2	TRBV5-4	TGTGCCAGCAGCTTCGCAGGGGCGAACACCGGGGAGCTGTTTTTT	CASSFAGANTGELFF
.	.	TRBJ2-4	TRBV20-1	TGCAGTGCTAGTCCCAATCGGGCCAAAAACATTCAGTACTTC	CSASPNRAKNIQYF
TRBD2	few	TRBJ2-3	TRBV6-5	TGTGCCAGCAGTTATAGCGGGAGGACCACAGATACGCAGTATTTT	CASSYSGRTTDTQYF
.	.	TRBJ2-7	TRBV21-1	TGTGCCAGCAGCAAAGGTGTTAGCGGTGGCGGTGCGGTCTACGAGCAGTACTTC	CASSKGVSGGGAVYEQYF
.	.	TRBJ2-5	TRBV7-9	TGTGCCAGCAGCCGGACAGTCCAAGAGACCCAGTACTTC	CASSRTVQETQYF
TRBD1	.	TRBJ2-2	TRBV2	TGTGCCAGCAGGACAGGGGTGAACACCGGGGAGCTGTTTTTT	CASRTGVNTGELFF
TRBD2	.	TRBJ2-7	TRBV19	TGTGCCAGTAGTAAGACTAGCGGGATCCACGAGCAGTACTTC	CASSKTSGIHEQYF
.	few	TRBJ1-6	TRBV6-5	TGTGCCAGCACTGGACAGCAGTATAATTCACCCCTCCACTTT	CASTGQQYNSPLHF
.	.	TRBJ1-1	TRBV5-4	TGTGCCAGCAGCTTGGGCTGGGCGAACACTGAAGCTTTCTTT	CASSLGWANTEAFF
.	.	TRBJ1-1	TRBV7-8	TGTGCCAGCAGCCCTAACGTCCGGGGTAACACTGAAGCTTTCTTT	CASSPNVRGNTEAFF
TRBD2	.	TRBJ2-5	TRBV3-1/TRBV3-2	TGTGCCAGCAGCCAAGAAGGAGGGACTAGCGGGGCACAAGAGACCCAGTACTTC	CASSQEGGTSGAQETQYF
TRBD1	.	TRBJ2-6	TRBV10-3	TGTGCCATCCGGACAGGGGTGTCAGGGGCCAACGTCCTGACTTTC	CAIRTGVSGANVLTF
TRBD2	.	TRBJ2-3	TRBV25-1	TGTGCCAGCAGTGAACCACTAGCGGGAAGGTCAGATACGCAGTATTTT	CASSEPLAGRSDTQYF
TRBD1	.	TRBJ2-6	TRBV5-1	TGCGCCAGCAGCACCGGGACAGCTGGGGCCAACGTCCTGACTTTC	CASSTGTAGANVLTF